What follows are 26 T cell receptor beta chains derived from one specimen sequenced in a study of blood T cell repertoires in COVID-19. The repertoire was sequenced with immunoSEQ multiplex PCR; TCRdb's copy has only in-frame clones and lacks some. The sample records 290,000 or so clones, around 87% being singletons. The specimen sequenced was peripheral blood. Source of these receptors: a young man with active or convalescent COVID-19.

This clone is a singleton in its sample. The chain couples TRBV4-3 to TRBJ1-1, with D possibly matching TRBD1 (6 bases). The CDR3 runs 14 residues. V dropped 2 bases and J dropped 4 bases, with 11 bases sitting between them. Germline CDR1 reads LGHNA; CDR2 reads YSLEER. The CDR3 DNA follows: TGCGCCAGCAGCCAACAGGGGCCCCCCACTGAAGCTTTCTTT. This translates into CASSQQGPPTEAFF.

The rearrangement joins TRBV4-3 to TRBJ1-1; no clear D. Germline CDR1 reads LGHNA; CDR2 reads YSLEER. CDR3 length equals 16 residues. Trimming cost V 0 bases and J 0 bases, with 11 bases left between them. The CDR3 loop is CASSQEFWRMNTEAFF. In nucleotides, the CDR3 is TGCGCCAGCAGCCAAGAATTTTGGCGGATGAACACTGAAGCTTTCTTT.

This chain joins TRBV27 and TRBJ2-7; 12 bases are a match to TRBD2. With V trimmed by 3 bases and J by 7 bases, 10 bases remained unmatched. Germline V gene data show CDR1 as MNHEY and CDR2 as SMNVEV (reference sequence). The CDR3 runs to 16 residues. The CDR3 nucleotides read TGTGCCAGCAGTTTTCTAGCGGGGGGGGAAGCGACAGAGCAGTACTTC. Its protein product is CASSFLAGGEATEQYF.

This chain joins TRBV6-5 and TRBJ2-3; TRBD2 agrees at 8 bases. Germline CDR1 MNHEY, CDR2 SVGAGI. V dropped 2 bases and J dropped 5; count of bases not matched to a gene: 3. CDR3 length: 14 amino acids. Written as DNA, the CDR3 is TGTGCCAGCAGTTACGGAGCGGGAGTAGATACGCAGTATTTT. Translating it yields CASSYGAGVDTQYF.

The chain joins TRBV5-5 to TRBJ2-3, with D perhaps matching TRBD1 (7 bases). Germline V gives CDR1 SGHKS, CDR2 YYEKEE (reference sequence). The CDR3 sequence is 15 residues long. Between the trimmed V and J ends, which lost 5 bases and 7 bases, there was a span of 20 bases. The CDR3, as DNA: TGTGCCAGCAGATTCGACAGGGCGGGAACTTATACGCAGTATTTT. It translates to CASRFDRAGTYTQYF.

This chain links TRBV27 with TRBJ1-2, with 9 bases lining up with TRBD1. With 3 bases clipped from V and 5 bases from J, the junction kept 1 base outside the gene matches. CDR1 is MNHEY and CDR2 is SMNVEV in the germline V gene (reference sequence). CDR3 length: 13 residues. This chain's CDR3 is CASSFGQGYGYTF. The CDR3 coding sequence is TGTGCCAGCAGTTTCGGACAGGGGTATGGCTACACCTTC.

V is TRBV28 and J is TRBJ1-5; 7 positions agree with TRBD1. This CDR3 contains 15 residues. Germline CDR1 reads MDHEN; CDR2 reads SYDVKM. The trim removed 3 bases at V and 1 base at J, leaving 3 bases unmatched. The CDR3 spells CASSFTRGSNQPQHF. In DNA form, the CDR3 reads TGTGCCAGCAGTTTCACCAGGGGGAGCAATCAGCCCCAGCATTTT.

V is TRBV27 and J is TRBJ2-7; TRBD1 might be the D (5 bases). V was clipped by 6 bases and J by 4 bases, with 7 bases between them. The CDR3 length is 11 residues. In germline, CDR1 is MNHEY, CDR2 SMNVEV (reference sequence). The CDR3 DNA is TGTGCCAGCAGAAAGGGGTACGAGCAGTACTTC. This gives the protein CASRKGYEQYF.

This chain connects TRBV5-1 to TRBJ1-2; 9 nucleotides agree with TRBD1. CDR3 length: 17 amino acids. Germline lookup yields CDR1 SGHRS and CDR2 YFSETQ. V trimming: 9 bases; J trimming: 7 bases; junction bases outside the gene matches: 22. CDR3 nucleotides: TGCGCCACCAGTGCTAGTCTTCCGGGACAGGGTTCCTCTGGCTACACCTTC. Translating gives CATSASLPGQGSSGYTF.

The chain has TRBV29-1 and TRBJ2-7, with D possibly being TRBD1 (6 bases). Trimming left V 5 bases short and J 1 base short, with 12 bases between. Germline V gives CDR1 SQVTM, CDR2 ANQGSEA. The CDR3 is made up of 13 amino acids. The CDR3: CSVSTGRSYEQYF. The CDR3 coding sequence is TGCAGCGTTTCGACAGGAAGGTCCTACGAGCAGTACTTC.

The V gene is TRBV9, the J gene TRBJ1-5; maybe TRBD1 (5 bases). The CDR3 has 13 amino acids. Germline-derived CDR1 and CDR2 are SGDLS and YYNGEE. V gave up 3 bases and J gave up 6 bases, with 10 bases separating them. The CDR3 reads CASSGRGGQPQHF. Here the CDR3 DNA reads TGTGCCAGCAGCGGAAGGGGTGGTCAGCCCCAGCATTTT.

This clone was found a few times. J is TRBJ1-5 and V is TRBV28; a weak D match, TRBD1 (5 bases). CDR1 MDHEN and CDR2 SYDVKM come from the germline V gene. The CDR3 totals 15 residues. The V gene lost 5 bases and the J gene lost 6 bases, with 17 bases spanning the gap. In DNA, the CDR3 is TGTGCCAGCAGTACTGGGGGGATAGCGGGTCAGCCCCAGCATTTT. Translated, it gives CASSTGGIAGQPQHF.

The rearrangement links TRBV6-2 or TRBV6-3 to TRBJ2-7; 8 bases match TRBD2. The trim removed 0 bases at V and 9 bases at J, leaving 10 bases unmatched. CDR1 and CDR2 (germline): MNHEY, SVGEGT. The CDR3 extends over 15 amino acids. CDR3 in DNA: TGTGCCAGCAGTTACTCCCCGGAGGAGCGGGGGACGCAGTACTTC. Its protein product is CASSYSPEERGTQYF.

This chain joins TRBV7-8 and TRBJ2-2; no clear D gene. Trimming took 5 bases from V and 9 from J, leaving 10 bases between them. The CDR3 totals 12 residues. Germline-derived CDR1 and CDR2 are SGHVS and FQNEAQ. The CDR3 spells CASSVRSWELFF. The CDR3 DNA reads as TGTGCCAGCAGCGTTAGAAGCTGGGAGCTGTTTTTT.

This chain uses TRBV5-1 with TRBJ1-2; tentative D call: TRBD1 (6 bases). CDR3 length: 12 residues. Trimming took 4 bases from V and 6 from J, leaving 10 bases between them. In germline, CDR1 is SGHRS, CDR2 YFSETQ. The CDR3, as DNA: TGCGCCAGCAGCAAACAGGGTCATGGCTACACCTTC. Encoded protein: CASSKQGHGYTF.

V and J are TRBV2 and TRBJ2-1; D uncertain. Trimming removed 4 bases at V and 10 bases at J, with 5 bases between. Germline CDR1 SNHLY, CDR2 FYNNEI. This CDR3 is 10 amino acids long. CDR3 in amino acids: CASSVQEQFF. The CDR3 bases are TGTGCCAGCAGTGTTCAGGAGCAGTTCTTC.

The chain uses TRBV28 and TRBJ1-5, with 12 bases aligning to TRBD1. V was pared by 6 bases and J by 5 bases, with 8 bases of the junction left unmatched. Looked up from germline, CDR1 is MDHEN and CDR2 is SYDVKM. This CDR3 is built from 16 residues. CDR3 coding DNA: TGTGCCAGCAGCAGCGGGACAGGGGGCTACTATCAGCCCCAGCATTTT. Translation: CASSSGTGGYYQPQHF.

The chain couples TRBV27 to TRBJ2-1; TRBD1 matches at 9 bases. Trimming took 3 bases from V and 6 from J; bases not matched to a gene: 6. CDR1 and CDR2 (germline): MNHEY, SMNVEV (reference sequence). This CDR3 region has 15 residues. CDR3 in DNA: TGTGCCAGCAGTTTCAAACTGGACAGGGGCAATGAGCAGTTCTTC. Translation: CASSFKLDRGNEQFF.

The chain couples TRBV28 to TRBJ1-2; a possible D gene is TRBD1 (5 bases). Trimming stripped 5 bases from V and 4 bases from J, with 14 bases between. The germline CDR1 and CDR2 sequences are MDHEN and SYDVKM. There are 14 residues in the CDR3. Here the CDR3 DNA reads TGTGCCAGCAGTCTCCCGGGGACTGCCTATGGCTACACCTTC. Protein: CASSLPGTAYGYTF.

This clone was seen only a few times. This chain's CDR3 is CASSPGQLRSGANVLTF. Written as DNA, the CDR3 is TGTGCCAGCAGCCCGGGACAGCTTCGCTCTGGGGCCAACGTCCTGACTTTC. This chain links TRBV11-2 with TRBJ2-6; 7 nucleotides align to TRBD1. The germline CDR1 and CDR2 sequences are SGHAT and FQNNGV. The CDR3 has 17 residues. The junction had 7 bases not matched to a gene; V was cut back by 5 bases and J by 0 bases. Variable domain in full (rest from reference TRBV11-2 and TRBJ2-6): EAGVAQSPRYKIIEKRQSVAFWCNPISGHATLYWYQQILGQGPKLLIQFQNNGVVDDSQLPKDRFSAERLKGVDSTLKIQPAKLEDSAVYLCASSPGQLRSGANVLTFGAGSRLTVL.

The rearrangement links TRBV7-2 to TRBJ1-1; D not certain. CDR3 size: 16 residues. V lost 6 bases to trimming and J lost 1 base, with 18 bases between them. Germline-derived CDR1 and CDR2 are SGHTA and FQGNSA. The CDR3 DNA reads TGTGCCAGCAGTATGCGTCCAGGCTCCACGAACACTGAAGCTTTCTTT. Translating it yields CASSMRPGSTNTEAFF. Full variable domain (rest looked up from reference TRBV7-2 and TRBJ1-1): GAGVSQSPSNKVTEKGKDVELRCDPISGHTALYWYRQSLGQGLEFLIYFQGNSAPDKSGLPSDRFSAERTGGSVSTLTIQRTQQEDSAVYLCASSMRPGSTNTEAFFGQGTRLTVV.

V gene TRBV18 combines with J gene TRBJ2-7; tentatively, D is TRBD1 (6 bases). V was shortened by 3 bases and J by 6 bases, with 21 bases between the two germline ends. Germline V lookup: CDR1 KGHSH, CDR2 LQKENI. The CDR3 has 16 amino acids. CDR3 nucleotide sequence: TGTGCCAGCTCACCTAGTGATTCTGGGGGCATACGCGAGCAGTACTTC. Translated, it gives CASSPSDSGGIREQYF.

The CDR3 sequence: CASSHTKDRGSYNEQFF. The CDR3 DNA reads TGTGCCAGCAGCCATACCAAAGACAGGGGCTCCTACAATGAGCAGTTCTTC. This chain uses TRBV9 with TRBJ2-1, with TRBD1 matching 8 bases. Trimming at V came to 4 bases and at J to 0 bases, leaving 9 bases not matched to a gene. Germline assignment: CDR1 SGDLS and CDR2 YYNGEE. The CDR3 extends over 17 amino acids.

This clone was observed a single time. The V call is TRBV28, the J call TRBJ1-2, with TRBD1 as a possible D gene (6 bases). V lost 6 bases and J 4 bases, leaving 15 bases between the germline ends. There are 14 residues in the CDR3. Germline values: CDR1 MDHEN, CDR2 SYDVKM. The DNA for the CDR3 is TGTGCCAGCAGGTGGACCGGGGGGCCCTATGGCTACACCTTC. Its translation: CASRWTGGPYGYTF.

The chain employs TRBV2 and TRBJ1-2, with 7 bases aligning to TRBD1. The trim removed 0 bases at V and 6 bases at J, leaving 7 bases unmatched. CDR1 SNHLY and CDR2 FYNNEI come from the germline V gene. CDR3 size: 15 residues. The CDR3 region has the DNA TGTGCCAGCAGTGAAGCCCATACAGGGGTAGATGGCTACACCTTC. It translates to CASSEAHTGVDGYTF.

In DNA, the CDR3 is TGCGCCAGCAGCTTGGCCGCGGGACAGGGGGTAATGAATACGCAGTATTTT. It encodes CASSLAAGQGVMNTQYF. This chain connects TRBV5-1 to TRBJ2-3, with 11 nucleotides matching TRBD1. CDR1 SGHRS and CDR2 YFSETQ come from the germline V gene. The trim removed 0 bases at V and 7 bases at J, leaving 10 bases unmatched. This CDR3 has 17 amino acids.